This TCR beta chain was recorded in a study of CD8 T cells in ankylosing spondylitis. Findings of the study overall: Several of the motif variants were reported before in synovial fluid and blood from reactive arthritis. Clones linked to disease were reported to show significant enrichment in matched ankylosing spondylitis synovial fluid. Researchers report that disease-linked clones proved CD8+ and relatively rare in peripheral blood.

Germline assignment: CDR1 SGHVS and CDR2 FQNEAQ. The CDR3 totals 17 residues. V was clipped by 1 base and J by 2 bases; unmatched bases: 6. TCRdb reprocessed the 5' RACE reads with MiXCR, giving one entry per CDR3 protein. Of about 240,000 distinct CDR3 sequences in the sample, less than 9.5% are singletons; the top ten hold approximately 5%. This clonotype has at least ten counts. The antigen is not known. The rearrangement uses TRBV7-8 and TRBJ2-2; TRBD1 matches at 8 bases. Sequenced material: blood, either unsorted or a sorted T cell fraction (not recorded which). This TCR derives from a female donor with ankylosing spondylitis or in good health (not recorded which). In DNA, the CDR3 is TGTGCCAGCAGCTTAGTTAGCCAGGGGGCTAACACCGGGGAGCTGTTTTTT. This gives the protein CASSLVSQGANTGELFF.